This T cell receptor beta chain was sequenced in a study of shared clonotypes between healthy human individuals. Overall study results and limits: Some naive CD4 clonotypes, about 5%, turned up in common across a handful of donors.

Libraries were prepared by immunoSEQ multiplex PCR; TCRdb keeps only in-frame clonotypes and omits some of them. The sample has over a million clones, roughly 96% seen once. As regards this clone: What it recognizes is unknown.

The sequence derives from a man aged 30 to 45 in good health. Sequencing used naive CD4+ T cells sorted from blood. The subset was: CD45RA+ positively selected.

The CDR3 reads CASSIGATVNEKLFF. The CDR3 coding sequence is TGTGCCAGTAGTATTGGTGCGACAGTCAATGAAAAACTGTTTTTT. V is TRBV19 and J is TRBJ1-4; D might be TRBD1 (5 bases). The V end lost 3 bases, the J end lost 5 bases, and 13 bases lay between the germline ends. The CDR3 contains 15 residues. Germline-derived CDR1 and CDR2 are LNHDA and SQIVND (reference sequence).